Given below is one T cell receptor beta chain in context. From germline, CDR1 is GTSNPN and CDR2 SVGIG (reference sequence). Unmatched junction bases numbered 3, after V lost 2 bases and J lost 7 bases. The CDR3 has 14 amino acids. The data were obtained in a study of cytomegalovirus exposure and HLA in healthy donors. Vbeta (60) and Jbeta (13) primers were used in the PCR. Repertoires were generated with immunoSEQ multiplex PCR, while TCRdb's copy carries only in-frame clones and drops some. This sample has about 210,000 clones; roughly four fifths occur once, and the top ten carry roughly a tenth. Sequences were obtained from PBMCs. The TCR sequence derives from a woman in her forties or fifties in good health and CMV-seropositive. V usage is TRBV30 and J usage is TRBJ1-5; TRBD1 matches 12 bases. CDR3 in DNA: TGTGCCTGGAGTAGGGGACAGGGGGCCCAGCCCCAGCATTTT. Protein sequence: CAWSRGQGAQPQHF.